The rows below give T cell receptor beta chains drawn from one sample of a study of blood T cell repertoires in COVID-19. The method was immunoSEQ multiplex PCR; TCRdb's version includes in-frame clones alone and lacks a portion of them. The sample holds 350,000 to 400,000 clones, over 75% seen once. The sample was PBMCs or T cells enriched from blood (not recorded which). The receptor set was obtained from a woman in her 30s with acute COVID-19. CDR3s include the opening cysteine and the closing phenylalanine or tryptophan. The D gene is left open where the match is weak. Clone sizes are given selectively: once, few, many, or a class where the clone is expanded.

TGTGCCAGCAGCTTTAACAGGAGTAGGGCTAATGAAAAACTGTTTTTT	CASSFNRSRANEKLFF	NA	TRBV7-9	TRBJ1-4	NA
TGTGCCACCAGTGAGGAGACAGGGGGCTTTAGCACCGGGGAGCTGTTTTTT	CATSEETGGFSTGELFF	NA	TRBV24-1	TRBJ2-2	TRBD1
TGTGCCAGCAGTGAAAGGGACAGATCTGGAAACACCATATATTTT	CASSERDRSGNTIYF	once	TRBV2	TRBJ1-3	TRBD1
TGTGCCAGCAGTTCACGGGGGAGTTTAACTGAAGCTTTCTTT	CASSSRGSLTEAFF	NA	TRBV6-5	TRBJ1-1	NA
TGCAGCGTCAGACAGGGTCTCTCCTACGAGCAGTACTTC	CSVRQGLSYEQYF	NA	TRBV29-1	TRBJ2-7	TRBD1
TGTGCCTGGAGTGTATCCCCAGGGTTTTCCTACGAGCAGTACTTC	CAWSVSPGFSYEQYF	NA	TRBV30	TRBJ2-7	NA
TGCGCCAGCAGCTTCTCCGGGACAGAAGATTGGTACACTGAAGCTTTCTTT	CASSFSGTEDWYTEAFF	NA	TRBV5-1	TRBJ1-1	TRBD1
TGTGCCAGCAGTTTACGAGGGACAGGGGGCTTTGAGGGCACTGAAGCTTTCTTT	CASSLRGTGGFEGTEAFF	NA	TRBV27	TRBJ1-1	TRBD1
TGCGCCAGCAGCGAGTTAACAGGGGGAGGTTCACCCCTCCACTTT	CASSELTGGGSPLHF	NA	TRBV5-1	TRBJ1-6	TRBD1
TGCGCCAGCAGCTCCTCCTCCGGGGTGAACACTGAAGCTTTCTTT	CASSSSSGVNTEAFF	NA	TRBV5-1	TRBJ1-1	NA
TGTGCCAGCAGTGAAACCGGGATAGCAACTAATGAAAAACTGTTTTTT	CASSETGIATNEKLFF	NA	TRBV27	TRBJ1-4	NA
TGCAGCGTTGAAGCCCCTGACAGGGCCTCTTATATTCCATCCTACAATGAGCAGTTCTTC	CSVEAPDRASYIPSYNEQFF	NA	TRBV29-1	TRBJ2-1	TRBD1
TGCGCCAGCAGCCGCACCGGGACAGGAAACACCGGGGAGCTGTTTTTT	CASSRTGTGNTGELFF	NA	TRBV5-1	TRBJ2-2	TRBD1
TGCAGCGTTGAAATGAGCACTGAAGCTTTCTTT	CSVEMSTEAFF	NA	TRBV29-1	TRBJ1-1	NA
TGTGCCAGCAGCAGAAATGGACAGCAAATACAAGAGACCCAGTACTTC	CASSRNGQQIQETQYF	few	TRBV7-2	TRBJ2-5	NA